Presented here are 31 T cell receptor beta chains from one specimen sequenced in a study of blood T cell repertoires in COVID-19. Data came from immunoSEQ multiplex PCR; TCRdb stores just in-frame clones and leaves some out. The table includes around 100,000 clones, approximately 86% detected once. Sequencing was carried out using peripheral blood. These receptors originate from a man older than 75 with acute or convalescent COVID-19.

This clone has just a few counts. The J gene is TRBJ2-3, the V gene TRBV5-1, with D unresolved. V lost 0 bases and J 2 bases, leaving 7 bases between the germline ends. The CDR3 contains 14 residues. CDR1 and CDR2 (germline): SGHRS, YFSETQ. The CDR3 bases are TGCGCCAGCAGCTTGGGAGGATACACAGATACGCAGTATTTT. This sequence encodes CASSLGGYTDTQYF.

This chain links TRBV15 with TRBJ2-2, with D hard to call. Trimming removed 0 bases from V and 4 bases from J, with 6 bases in between. Looked up from germline, CDR1 is LNHNV and CDR2 is YYDKDF (reference sequence). This CDR3 has 14 residues. CDR3 nucleotides: TGTGCCACCAGCAGAGACCGGGTCACCGGGGAGCTGTTTTTT. Translation gives CATSRDRVTGELFF.

V usage is TRBV5-1 and J usage is TRBJ1-6; D call uncertain. V lost 0 bases and J 5 bases, leaving 9 bases between the germline ends. This CDR3 comprises 15 residues. Germline V gives CDR1 SGHRS, CDR2 YFSETQ. This chain's CDR3 is CASSLAGADNSPLHF. As DNA, the CDR3 is TGCGCCAGCAGCTTGGCCGGTGCGGATAATTCACCCCTCCACTTT.

The V gene is TRBV28, the J gene TRBJ1-2; the D gene is possibly TRBD1 (5 bases). Germline assignment: CDR1 MDHEN and CDR2 SYDVKM. The CDR3 extends over 12 amino acids. V was trimmed by 7 bases and J by 7 bases, leaving 13 bases between them. The CDR3 here is CASKNGASGYTF. Here the CDR3 DNA reads TGTGCCAGCAAGAATGGGGCAAGTGGCTACACCTTC.

This chain joins TRBV9 and TRBJ2-2; D is ambiguous. Germline V gives CDR1 SGDLS, CDR2 YYNGEE. V was pared by 0 bases and J by 1 base, with 10 bases between. The CDR3 runs 16 residues. Written as DNA, the CDR3 is TGTGCCAGCAGCGTAGGGGCAGCTATGAACACCGGGGAGCTGTTTTTT. This sequence encodes CASSVGAAMNTGELFF. The whole variable domain, filled in from reference TRBV9 and TRBJ2-2, reads DSGVTQTPKHLITATGQRVTLRCSPRSGDLSVYWYQQSLDQGLQFLIQYYNGEERAKGNILERFSAQQFPDLHSELNLSSLELGDSALYFCASSVGAAMNTGELFFGEGSRLTVL.

The chain's CDR3 is CASSLGGVRSGDNEQFF. In DNA, the CDR3 is TGCGCCAGCAGCCTCGGTGGGGTTCGGTCGGGGGACAATGAGCAGTTCTTC. The rearrangement links TRBV4-3 to TRBJ2-1; perhaps TRBD2 as D (6 bases). The CDR3 is 17 residues long. Germline V gene lookup returns CDR1 LGHNA and CDR2 YSLEER. Trimming shortened V by 4 bases and J by 5 bases, and 21 bases separated the two germline ends.

This chain joins TRBV27 and TRBJ1-6, with D perhaps matching TRBD1 (5 bases). This CDR3 region has 16 residues. Trimming cost V 10 bases and J 7 bases, with 23 bases left between them. The germline gives CDR1 MNHEY, CDR2 SMNVEV (reference sequence). CDR3 sequence: CAIPINSLQVNSPLHF. The CDR3 DNA is TGTGCCATCCCGATAAACTCCTTACAGGTCAATTCACCCCTCCACTTT.

The J gene is TRBJ1-1, the V gene TRBV11-3; D is unresolved. The CDR3 has 13 residues. Germline V gives CDR1 SGHNT, CDR2 YENEEA. Trimming shortened V by 1 base and J by 5 bases, and 8 bases separated the two germline ends. The CDR3 bases are TGTGCCAGCAGCTTAGCCGTAAATACTGAAGCTTTCTTT. The encoded protein is CASSLAVNTEAFF.

The chain couples TRBV4-2 to TRBJ2-7, with TRBD1 identical over 8 bases. Trimming took 0 bases from V and 3 from J; bases not matched to a gene: 7. Germline V gene lookup returns CDR1 LGHNA and CDR2 YNFKEQ. The CDR3 length is 16 residues. The CDR3 nucleotides read TGTGCCAGCAGCCAAGATAGGTCAGGGGGCTTCTACGAGCAGTACTTC. The encoded protein is CASSQDRSGGFYEQYF.

The rearrangement links TRBV7-2 to TRBJ2-7, with 14 bases that match TRBD2. Per the germline V gene, CDR1 is SGHTA and CDR2 is FQGNSA. Unmatched junction bases numbered 0, after V lost 1 base and J lost 7 bases. This CDR3 spans 14 amino acids. CDR3 coding DNA: TGTGCCAGCAGCTTAGGGACTAGCGGGGGGGAGCAGTACTTC. Amino acids: CASSLGTSGGEQYF.

The chain links TRBV18 to TRBJ2-2, with D possibly TRBD1 on 6 matching bases. Germline V CDR1 and CDR2: KGHSH, LQKENI. The CDR3 is 15 amino acids. Trimming removed 3 bases at V and 6 bases at J, with 14 bases between. CDR3: CASSPSGELPGELFF. In nucleotides, the CDR3 is TGTGCCAGCTCACCGTCAGGGGAGTTACCCGGGGAGCTGTTTTTT.

The chain recombines TRBV7-2 with TRBJ2-1; 10 nucleotides match TRBD2. The CDR3 spans 17 residues. The ends lost 4 bases at V and 1 base at J; junction bases unmatched: 7. Germline V gene lookup returns CDR1 SGHTA and CDR2 FQGNSA. CDR3 in amino acids: CASSSKSSGRSYNEQFF. CDR3 nucleotide sequence: TGTGCCAGCAGCTCCAAAAGTAGCGGGAGGTCCTACAATGAGCAGTTCTTC.

The chain couples TRBV7-3 to TRBJ2-1, with 10 bases fitting TRBD2. The length of the CDR3 is 15 residues. The germline CDR1 and CDR2 sequences are SGHTA and FQGTGA. Trimming removed 5 bases from V and 3 bases from J; junction bases left unmatched: 4. The CDR3 sequence is CASSPGLAYYNEQFF. For the CDR3, the DNA is TGTGCCAGCAGCCCGGGACTAGCGTACTACAATGAGCAGTTCTTC.

The chain employs TRBV27 and TRBJ1-3, with D hard to call. The CDR3 loop spans 16 amino acids. Trimming cost V 0 bases and J 0 bases, with 9 bases left between them. Per the germline V gene, CDR1 is MNHEY and CDR2 is SMNVEV (reference sequence). CDR3 sequence reads: CASSLSRQLSGNTIYF. CDR3 DNA sequence: TGTGCCAGCAGTTTATCGAGGCAGCTCTCTGGAAACACCATATATTTT.

J is TRBJ2-3 and V is TRBV29-1, with 10 bases lining up with TRBD2. Germline values: CDR1 SQVTM, CDR2 ANQGSEA. CDR3 size: 14 residues. J lost 5 bases, V lost 6 bases, and 8 bases had no gene match. The CDR3 loop is CSVPLAGIIDTQYF. CDR3 in DNA: TGCAGCGTCCCACTAGCGGGAATCATAGATACGCAGTATTTT.

The J gene is TRBJ2-7, the V gene TRBV5-1; perhaps TRBD2 as D (6 bases). Germline-derived CDR1 and CDR2 are SGHRS and YFSETQ. V dropped 0 bases and J dropped 2 bases, with 15 bases sitting between them. The CDR3 spans 16 residues. DNA for the CDR3: TGCGCCAGCAGCTTGGTTTTGTCTAGCGAACCCTACGAGCAGTACTTC. Amino acid sequence: CASSLVLSSEPYEQYF. Full variable domain (missing parts from reference TRBV5-1 and TRBJ2-7): KAGVTQTPRYLIKTRGQQVTLSCSPISGHRSVSWYQQTPGQGLQFLFEYFSETQRNKGNFPGRFSGRQFSNSRSEMNVSTLELGDSALYLCASSLVLSSEPYEQYFGPGTRLTVT.

The gene calls are TRBV19 and TRBJ1-5; D not resolved. This CDR3 has 17 amino acids. Germline lookup yields CDR1 LNHDA and CDR2 SQIVND (reference sequence). V gave up 4 bases and J gave up 1 base, with 17 bases separating them. The CDR3 DNA follows: TGTGCCAGTAGTACCAGTTTAAGGAGACCGAGCAATCAGCCCCAGCATTTT. This codes for CASSTSLRRPSNQPQHF.

This clone was seen more than once but under ten times. The chain links TRBV19 to TRBJ2-1; 10 bases agree with TRBD1. Per the germline V gene, CDR1 is LNHDA and CDR2 is SQIVND (reference sequence). This CDR3 has 17 residues. V trimming: 4 bases; J trimming: 3 bases; junction bases outside the gene matches: 9. CDR3 region: CASSTTTGTGVYNEQFF. CDR3 DNA: TGTGCCAGTAGTACAACAACCGGGACAGGGGTCTACAATGAGCAGTTCTTC.

The rearrangement uses TRBV2 and TRBJ1-2; 10 bases are shared with TRBD1. Germline CDR1 SNHLY, CDR2 FYNNEI. The junction had 1 base not matched to a gene; V was cut back by 5 bases and J by 4 bases. The CDR3 is 13 residues long. The CDR3 DNA is TGTGCCAGCAGTCGGGACAGGGGCTATGGCTACACCTTC. It yields the protein CASSRDRGYGYTF.

The chain carries TRBV7-3 and TRBJ2-1; the match to TRBD2 covers 9 bases. The germline gives CDR1 SGHTA, CDR2 FQGTGA. The CDR3 contains 15 residues. V dropped 2 bases and J dropped 8; count of bases not matched to a gene: 7. The CDR3 is CASSLSLAGRDEQFF. Here the CDR3 DNA reads TGTGCCAGCAGCTTATCCCTAGCGGGAAGGGATGAGCAGTTCTTC.

This chain uses TRBV5-1 with TRBJ2-7, with D maybe TRBD2 (5 bases). Germline lookup yields CDR1 SGHRS and CDR2 YFSETQ. The CDR3 contains 14 residues. Trimming shortened V by 0 bases and J by 4 bases, and 11 bases separated the two germline ends. The CDR3 is CASSLGTLSYEQYF. As DNA, the CDR3 is TGCGCCAGCAGCTTGGGGACTTTATCGTACGAGCAGTACTTC.

This rearrangement joins TRBV2 to TRBJ2-7; TRBD2 agrees at 7 bases. Germline assignment: CDR1 SNHLY and CDR2 FYNNEI. The CDR3 extends over 18 amino acids. After removal of 4 bases from V and 7 bases from J, the junction contained 22 bases not matched to a gene. CDR3 region: CASSGLEKRAGALGEQYF. For the CDR3, the DNA is TGTGCCAGCAGTGGTTTGGAAAAACGGGCGGGAGCCCTGGGGGAGCAGTACTTC.

The rearrangement uses TRBV11-2 and TRBJ2-1; the match to TRBD2 covers 13 bases. V lost 4 bases, J lost 10 bases, and 4 bases stayed unmatched. The germline gives CDR1 SGHAT, CDR2 FQNNGV. The CDR3 sequence is 14 residues long. The CDR3 sequence is CASSSGLAGVEQFF. For the CDR3, the DNA is TGTGCCAGCAGCTCTGGACTAGCGGGAGTGGAGCAGTTCTTC.

The chain joins TRBV4-3 to TRBJ2-2; 9 bases fit TRBD1. CDR1 and CDR2 from the germline V gene are LGHNA and YSLEER. V lost 0 bases to trimming and J lost 4 bases; unmatched junction nucleotides: 3. This CDR3 comprises 16 residues. The CDR3 coding sequence is TGCGCCAGCAGCCAAGATAGGGACAGGGTCACCGGGGAGCTGTTTTTT. Amino acid sequence: CASSQDRDRVTGELFF.

The CDR3: CASSFQGQGSNEQFF. In nucleotides, the CDR3 is TGTGCCAGCAGTTTTCAGGGACAGGGAAGCAATGAGCAGTTCTTC. The genes are TRBV27 and TRBJ2-1; TRBD1 matches at 9 bases. Trimming at V came to 3 bases and at J to 6 bases, leaving 6 bases not matched to a gene. This CDR3 comprises 15 residues. Germline assignment: CDR1 MNHEY and CDR2 SMNVEV (reference sequence).

The gene calls are TRBV24-1 and TRBJ1-5, with D uncertain. CDR3 length equals 17 residues. V lost 0 bases, J lost 2 bases, and 13 bases lay in between. Germline V gene sequence: CDR1 KGHDR, CDR2 SFDVKD. The CDR3 DNA reads TGTGCCACCAGTGATTTGAATACGGGATGGGGCAATCAGCCCCAGCATTTT. Translation gives CATSDLNTGWGNQPQHF.

The chain carries TRBV7-3 and TRBJ1-2, with 7 nucleotides matching TRBD1. This CDR3 comprises 16 residues. Germline V gives CDR1 SGHTA, CDR2 FQGTGA. The ends lost 4 bases at V and 8 bases at J; junction bases unmatched: 16. The CDR3 DNA reads as TGTGCCAGCAGCTCGAGCCGTTGGAGAGGGGGCGAAGGCTACACCTTC. Translation gives CASSSSRWRGGEGYTF.

The J gene is TRBJ2-7, the V gene TRBV28, with 9 bases identical to TRBD1. Germline V lookup: CDR1 MDHEN, CDR2 SYDVKM. This CDR3 has 15 residues. The V gene end was trimmed by 5 bases and the J gene end by 5 bases; junction bases not matched to a gene: 10. The CDR3 nucleotides read TGTGCCAGCAGTCCCGCCGGACAGGGGAGAGACGAGCAGTACTTC. Its protein is CASSPAGQGRDEQYF.

The rearrangement joins TRBV10-3 to TRBJ2-3, with 8 bases identical to TRBD2. CDR3 length: 15 amino acids. V lost 1 base to trimming and J lost 2 bases; unmatched junction nucleotides: 2. Germline V gives CDR1 ENHRY, CDR2 SYGVKD. The CDR3: CAISEWTSSTDTQYF. The CDR3 coding sequence is TGTGCCATCAGTGAGTGGACTAGCTCCACAGATACGCAGTATTTT.

CDR3 nucleotides: TGTGCCAGCAGCGGCCCGGGACAGGGCATGGAGCAGTACTTC. Protein product: CASSGPGQGMEQYF. The chain employs TRBV5-6 and TRBJ2-7; 9 nucleotides agree with TRBD1. Germline V gene lookup returns CDR1 SGHDT and CDR2 YYEEEE. This CDR3 contains 14 residues. The V and J ends lost 4 bases and 7 bases, in that order; junction bases with no gene match: 9.

This clone appeared once. The chain has TRBV9 and TRBJ1-3, with D possibly TRBD1 on 6 matching bases. The CDR3 has 14 residues. Per the germline V gene, CDR1 is SGDLS and CDR2 is YYNGEE. Trimming took 4 bases from V and 2 from J, leaving 10 bases between them. CDR3 coding DNA: TGTGCCAGCAGCATTGGGACAACTGGAAACACCATATATTTT. It encodes CASSIGTTGNTIYF.